This T cell receptor (beta chain) was found in a study of T cells after yellow fever vaccination. TCRdb reprocessed the 5' RACE reads with MiXCR, giving one entry per CDR3 protein. The data contain a few hundred thousand distinct CDR3 sequences, 6.9% of them singletons. In its sample, this clonotype was seen once. V dropped 1 base and J dropped 1; count of bases not matched to a gene: 9. The length of the CDR3 is 17 residues. Germline values: CDR1 DFQATT, CDR2 SNEGSKA (reference sequence). This TCR came from a man aged 25-45 years who received the YFV17D yellow fever vaccine. The J gene is TRBJ2-3, the V gene TRBV20-1, with 9 bases aligning to TRBD2. The sample consisted of CD4+ T cells sorted from PBMCs, taken 15 days after the yellow fever booster vaccination. CDR3 amino acids: CSARGVAGAVRTDTQYF. CDR3 DNA sequence: TGCAGTGCTAGAGGAGTAGCGGGAGCGGTTCGCACAGATACGCAGTATTTT.